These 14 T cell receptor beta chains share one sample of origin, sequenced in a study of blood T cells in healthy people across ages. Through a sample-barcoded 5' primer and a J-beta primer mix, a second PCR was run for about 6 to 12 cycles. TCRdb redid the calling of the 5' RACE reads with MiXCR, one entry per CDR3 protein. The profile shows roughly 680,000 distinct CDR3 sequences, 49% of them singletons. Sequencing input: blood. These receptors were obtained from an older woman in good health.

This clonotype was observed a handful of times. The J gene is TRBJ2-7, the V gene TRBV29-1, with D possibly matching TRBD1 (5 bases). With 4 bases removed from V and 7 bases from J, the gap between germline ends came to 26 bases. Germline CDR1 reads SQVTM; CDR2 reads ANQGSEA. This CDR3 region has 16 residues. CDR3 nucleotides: TGCAGCGTTGTTGTTCAGGTGTCAGGGATTGCCAGGGAGCAGTACTTC. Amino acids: CSVVVQVSGIAREQYF.

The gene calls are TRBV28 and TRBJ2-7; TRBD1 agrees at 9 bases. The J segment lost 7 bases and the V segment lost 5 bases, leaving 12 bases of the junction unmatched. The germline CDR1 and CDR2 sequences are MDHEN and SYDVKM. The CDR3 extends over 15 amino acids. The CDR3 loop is CASSPPTGGVREQYF. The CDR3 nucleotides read TGTGCCAGCAGTCCACCGACAGGGGGGGTGCGGGAGCAGTACTTC.

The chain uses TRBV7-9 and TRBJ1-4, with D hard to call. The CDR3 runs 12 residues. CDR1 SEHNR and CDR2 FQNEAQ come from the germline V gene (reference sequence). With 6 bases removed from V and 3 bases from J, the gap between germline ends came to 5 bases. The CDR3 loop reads CASSRANEKLFF. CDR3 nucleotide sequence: TGTGCCAGCAGTCGGGCTAATGAAAAACTGTTTTTT.

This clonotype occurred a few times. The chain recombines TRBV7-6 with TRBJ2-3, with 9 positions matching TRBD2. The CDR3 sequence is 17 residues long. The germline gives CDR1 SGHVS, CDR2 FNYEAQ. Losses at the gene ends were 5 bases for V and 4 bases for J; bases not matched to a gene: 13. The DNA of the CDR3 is TGTGCCAGCAGCCCGCCGGGAGTGCGGGAGGGGGCAGATACGCAGTATTTT. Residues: CASSPPGVREGADTQYF. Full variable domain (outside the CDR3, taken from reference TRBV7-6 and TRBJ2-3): GAGVSQSPRYKVTKRGQDVALRCDPISGHVSLYWYRQALGQGPEFLTYFNYEAQQDKSGLPNDRFSAERPEGSISTLTIQRTEQRDSAMYRCASSPPGVREGADTQYFGPGTRLTVL.

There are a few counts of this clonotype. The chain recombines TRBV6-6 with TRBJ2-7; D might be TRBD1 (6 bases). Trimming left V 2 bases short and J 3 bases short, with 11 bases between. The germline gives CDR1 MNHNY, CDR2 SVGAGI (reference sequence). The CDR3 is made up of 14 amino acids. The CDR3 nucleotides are TGTGCCAGCAGTTACCCACAGGGTGACTACGAGCAGTACTTC. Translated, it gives CASSYPQGDYEQYF.

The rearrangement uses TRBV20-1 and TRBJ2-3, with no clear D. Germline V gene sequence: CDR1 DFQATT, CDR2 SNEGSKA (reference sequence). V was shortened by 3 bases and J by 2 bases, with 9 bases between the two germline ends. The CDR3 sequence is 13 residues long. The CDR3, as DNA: TGCAGTGCTAGTAGGCAGGTCACAGATACGCAGTATTTT. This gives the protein CSASRQVTDTQYF.

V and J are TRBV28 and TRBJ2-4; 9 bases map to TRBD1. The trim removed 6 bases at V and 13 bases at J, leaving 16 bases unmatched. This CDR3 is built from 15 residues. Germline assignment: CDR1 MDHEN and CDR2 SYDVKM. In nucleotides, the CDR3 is TGTGCCAGCAGACTCCGGGACAGGGCTCTCGGGGAGCAGTACTTC. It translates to CASRLRDRALGEQYF.

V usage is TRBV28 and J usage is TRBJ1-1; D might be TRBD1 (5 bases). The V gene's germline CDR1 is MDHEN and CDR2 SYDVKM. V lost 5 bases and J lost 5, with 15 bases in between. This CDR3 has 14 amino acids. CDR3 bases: TGTGCCAGCAGTAGGAGATATGGGGGTACTGAAGCTTTCTTT. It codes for CASSRRYGGTEAFF. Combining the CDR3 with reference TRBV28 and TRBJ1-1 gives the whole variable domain DVKVTQSSRYLVKRTGEKVFLECVQDMDHENMFWYRQDPGLGLRLIYFSYDVKMKEKGDIPEGYSVSREKKERFSLILESASTNQTSMYLCASSRRYGGTEAFFGQGTRLTVV.

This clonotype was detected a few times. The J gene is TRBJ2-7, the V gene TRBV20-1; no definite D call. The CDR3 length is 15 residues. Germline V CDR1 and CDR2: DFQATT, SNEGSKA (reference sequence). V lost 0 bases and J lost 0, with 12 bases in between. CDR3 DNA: TGCAGTGCTAGAGATAGCAGGAGAAGCTCCTACGAGCAGTACTTC. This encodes CSARDSRRSSYEQYF.

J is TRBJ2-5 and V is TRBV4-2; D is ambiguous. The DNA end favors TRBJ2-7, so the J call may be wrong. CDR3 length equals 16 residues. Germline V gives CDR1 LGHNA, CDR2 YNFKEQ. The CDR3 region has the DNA TGTGCCAGCAGCCAAGGGGTGTCGCTAGGTGGATCCGAGCAGTACTTC. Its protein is CASSQGVSLGGSEQYF.

The CDR3 region has the DNA TGCGCCAGCAGTTTCACAGGGGGCAACGACGAGCAGTACTTC. Translated, it gives CASSFTGGNDEQYF. This chain joins TRBV5-1 and TRBJ2-7; 9 positions agree with TRBD1. The CDR3 is 14 amino acids. Germline V gives CDR1 SGHRS, CDR2 YFSETQ. The ends lost 5 bases at V and 5 bases at J; junction bases unmatched: 8.

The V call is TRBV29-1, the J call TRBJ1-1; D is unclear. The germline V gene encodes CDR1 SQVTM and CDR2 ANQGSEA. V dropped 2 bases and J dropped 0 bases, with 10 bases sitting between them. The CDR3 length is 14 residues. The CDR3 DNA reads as TGCAGCGTTGAAAAACGGCTTATGAACACTGAAGCTTTCTTT. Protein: CSVEKRLMNTEAFF.

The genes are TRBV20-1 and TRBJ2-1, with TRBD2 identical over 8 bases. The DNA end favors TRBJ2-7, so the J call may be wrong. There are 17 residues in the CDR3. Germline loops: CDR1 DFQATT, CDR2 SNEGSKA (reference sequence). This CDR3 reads CSARDPAGATLYNEQYF. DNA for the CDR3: TGCAGTGCTAGAGATCCAGCGGGAGCGACCCTCTACAATGAGCAGTACTTC.

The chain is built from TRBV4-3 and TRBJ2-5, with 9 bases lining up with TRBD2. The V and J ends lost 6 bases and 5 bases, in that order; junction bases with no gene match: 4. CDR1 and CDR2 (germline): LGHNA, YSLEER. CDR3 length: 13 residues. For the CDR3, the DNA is TGCGCCAGCAGTAGCGGGAGACTGGAGACCCAGTACTTC. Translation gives CASSSGRLETQYF.